Below are 28 T cell receptor beta chains sequenced from a single sample in a study of regulatory T cells in long-lasting Graves disease. Arm-PCR of CDR3 regions with iRepertoire HTBI primers generated TCR beta libraries. TCRdb fed the multiplex PCR reads into MiXCR, producing one record per CDR3 protein. The table has approximately 390,000 distinct CDR3 sequences, around 15% seen once. The time point was: newly diagnosed GD, antithyroid drugs for less than 3 months. Making the TCR library involved RNA that had been extracted from PBMCs. This same sample was also taken into another study, of T cells in Graves' hyperthyroidism and ophthalmopathy.

This specimen was peripheral blood mononuclear cells (PBMCs), taken at new diagnosis, from a patient treated with antithyroid drugs. All receptors derive from a woman younger than 35 with Graves disease.

The chain recombines TRBV28 with TRBJ2-7, with D tentatively TRBD1 (6 bases). Trimming left V 6 bases short and J 2 bases short, with 23 bases between. Germline CDR1 and CDR2: MDHEN and SYDVKM. The CDR3 consists of 17 residues. The DNA of the CDR3 is TGTGCCAGCAGCCCCCCCCCCGGGACACCTTTCCCCTACGAGCAGTACTTC. It encodes CASSPPPGTPFPYEQYF.

Concerning this clonotype: This may stem from a read error, because a much larger clone lies one nucleotide away. The rearrangement joins TRBV11-2 to TRBJ1-1; tentative D call: TRBD1 (5 bases). Germline loops: CDR1 SGHAT, CDR2 FQNNGV. The CDR3 has 13 amino acids. V dropped 3 bases and J dropped 3 bases, with 8 bases sitting between them. The CDR3 DNA follows: TGTGCCAGCAGCTTTATGGGGGACACTGAAGCTTTCTTT. As protein: CASSFMGDTEAFF.

V and J are TRBV2 and TRBJ2-7; 11 bases match TRBD1. CDR1 is SNHLY and CDR2 is FYNNEI in the germline V gene. This CDR3 is 15 amino acids long. V lost 5 bases and J lost 6; bases outside the gene matches: 9. This CDR3 is CASSLSGTGGSEQYF. The DNA for the CDR3 is TGTGCCAGCAGTTTGTCCGGGACAGGGGGAAGCGAGCAGTACTTC.

This clonotype occurred many times. The chain recombines TRBV2 with TRBJ1-4; no firm D call. With 1 base removed from V and 0 bases from J, the gap between germline ends came to 15 bases. This CDR3 comprises 18 residues. Germline CDR1 SNHLY, CDR2 FYNNEI. Written as DNA, the CDR3 is TGTGCCAGCAGTGAAGGACCAGTCGGGGTTGCAACTAATGAAAAACTGTTTTTT. Encoded protein: CASSEGPVGVATNEKLFF.

This clonotype was detected only a few times. J is TRBJ2-3 and V is TRBV19; 14 positions agree with TRBD2. Germline CDR1 LNHDA, CDR2 SQIVND (reference sequence). V lost 7 bases, J lost 2 bases, and 8 bases stayed unmatched. The CDR3 runs to 17 residues. The CDR3 spells CASKPGLAGVATDTQYF. The CDR3 bases are TGTGCCAGTAAACCGGGACTAGCGGGAGTTGCCACAGATACGCAGTATTTT.

In the case of this clonotype: A single base separates this from a much larger clone, so it may be a read error. The gene calls are TRBV2 and TRBJ2-3, with TRBD2 identical over 13 bases. The assigned J gene may be wrong: the sequence end matches TRBJ2-1 better. Germline V gene data show CDR1 as SNHLY and CDR2 as FYNNEI. This CDR3 spans 19 amino acids. CDR3 DNA: TGTGCCGGCAGTGAAACCCCTGGACTAGCGGGAGTTAATCAGTATGAGCAGTTCTTC. Translated, it gives CAGSETPGLAGVNQYEQFF.

The table lists this clonotype with many counts. The chain carries TRBV2 and TRBJ2-3; 13 nucleotides line up with TRBD2. The CDR3 sequence is 18 residues long. The germline CDR1 and CDR2 sequences are SNHLY and FYNNEI. The J segment lost 0 bases and the V segment lost 4 bases, leaving 7 bases of the junction unmatched. The CDR3 here is CASSGTSGRARSTDTQYF. The CDR3, as DNA: TGTGCCAGCAGTGGTACTAGCGGGAGGGCCCGGAGCACAGATACGCAGTATTTT.

V is TRBV9 and J is TRBJ2-7, with 9 bases aligning to TRBD2. Unmatched junction bases numbered 18, after V lost 4 bases and J lost 4 bases. CDR1 and CDR2 from the germline V gene are SGDLS and YYNGEE. The CDR3 is made up of 18 amino acids. CDR3 bases: TGTGCCAGCAGCCGGGGTGCGGGGGGGCGTTTAAAGGCGTACGAGCAGTACTTC. Its protein product is CASSRGAGGRLKAYEQYF.

The chain is built from TRBV4-1 and TRBJ2-2, with D hard to call. Trimming pared 0 bases from V and 1 base from J, leaving 9 bases between. The CDR3 covers 16 residues. Per the germline V gene, CDR1 is MGHRA and CDR2 is YSYEKL. CDR3 sequence: CASSQDQAGNTGELFF. The CDR3 DNA follows: TGCGCCAGCAGCCAAGATCAAGCAGGGAACACCGGGGAGCTGTTTTTT.

The J gene is TRBJ1-5, the V gene TRBV19; D ambiguous. From germline, CDR1 is LNHDA and CDR2 SQIVND (reference sequence). The CDR3 has 14 amino acids. Trimming took 6 bases from V and 5 from J, leaving 14 bases between them. Written as DNA, the CDR3 is TGTGCCAGTAGGAAGGGAAGTACGGATCAGCCCCAGCATTTT. It yields the protein CASRKGSTDQPQHF.

The chain is built from TRBV10-3 and TRBJ1-5; the D is unclear. CDR1 is ENHRY and CDR2 is SYGVKD in the germline V gene. The ends were cut back, 6 bases at V and 0 bases at J, with 6 bases in the middle. This CDR3 spans 13 amino acids. As DNA, the CDR3 is TGTGCCATCAGCCAGGATAGCAATCAGCCCCAGCATTTT. Its translation: CAISQDSNQPQHF.

This clonotype has a count of ten or more. V gene TRBV11-1 combines with J gene TRBJ1-6, with 7 bases lining up with TRBD1. Germline CDR1 reads SGHAT; CDR2 reads FQDESV (reference sequence). The V gene end was trimmed by 1 base and the J gene end by 10 bases; junction bases not matched to a gene: 7. CDR3 length: 15 amino acids. CDR3 nucleotide sequence: TGTGCCAGCAGCTTAGTCCGAGGGGGCCCCTCACCCCTCCACTTT. The encoded protein is CASSLVRGGPSPLHF.

On this clonotype: Just one base apart from a much larger clone, this may be a read error. The V gene is TRBV6-1, the J gene TRBJ2-5; 7 nucleotides match TRBD1. The CDR3 loop spans 15 amino acids. Germline V gene data show CDR1 as MNHNS and CDR2 as SASEGT. Germline trimming cut 7 bases from V and 4 bases from J; bases unmatched to any gene: 12. CDR3 bases: TGTGCCAGCAATGACAGCAGGGGGAATGGAGAGACCCAGTACTTC. Its protein product is CASNDSRGNGETQYF.

This clonotype was seen at least ten times. The rearrangement joins TRBV7-3 to TRBJ2-3; D remains ambiguous. CDR3 length equals 15 residues. V was trimmed by 0 bases and J by 3 bases, leaving 10 bases between them. Germline V gives CDR1 SGHTA, CDR2 FQGTGA. The CDR3 DNA is TGTGCCAGCAGCTTAACGGGCCAGGAGACAGATACGCAGTATTTT. Amino acid sequence: CASSLTGQETDTQYF.

This clonotype has only a few counts. The rearrangement joins TRBV28 to TRBJ1-2; D not resolved. The germline V gene encodes CDR1 MDHEN and CDR2 SYDVKM. This CDR3 has 14 residues. With 3 bases removed from V and 0 bases from J, the gap between germline ends came to 8 bases. The CDR3 sequence: CASSLAGPNYGYTF. The CDR3 DNA is TGTGCCAGCAGTTTGGCAGGCCCTAACTATGGCTACACCTTC.

This clonotype was seen at least ten times. The chain links TRBV6-1 to TRBJ1-5; no clear D. V lost 6 bases to trimming and J lost 0 bases, with 12 bases between them. In germline, CDR1 is MNHNS, CDR2 SASEGT. The CDR3 runs 15 residues. CDR3 sequence (DNA): TGTGCCAGCAGAGAAACGCAGTTTAGCAATCAGCCCCAGCATTTT. It is translated as CASRETQFSNQPQHF.

The table lists this clonotype with many counts. The chain has TRBV12-3 or TRBV12-4 and TRBJ1-5; D perhaps matches TRBD1 (5 bases). The CDR3 totals 15 residues. The V and J ends lost 2 bases and 2 bases respectively, with 10 bases between them. The CDR3 nucleotides read TGTGCCAGCAGTTTATGGGGGGACGGCAATCAGCCCCAGCATTTT. This sequence encodes CASSLWGDGNQPQHF.

The chain uses TRBV29-1 and TRBJ2-7, with D unclear. CDR1 is SQVTM and CDR2 is ANQGSEA in the germline V gene. V was pared by 4 bases and J by 0 bases, with 10 bases between. The CDR3 runs to 13 residues. The CDR3 DNA reads TGCAGCGTTGGTGAAGGGATCTCCTACGAGCAGTACTTC. The encoded protein is CSVGEGISYEQYF.

This clonotype has more than one count but fewer than ten. J is TRBJ2-1 and V is TRBV5-1, with D unclear. The ends were cut back, 0 bases at V and 3 bases at J, with 13 bases in the middle. The CDR3 covers 16 residues. Germline loops: CDR1 SGHRS, CDR2 YFSETQ. Here the CDR3 DNA reads TGCGCCAGCAGCTTGGTTAGCTCCCTGAGCTACAATGAGCAGTTCTTC. Translated, it gives CASSLVSSLSYNEQFF.

This clonotype was counted ten times or more. The rearrangement links TRBV20-1 to TRBJ1-2; D remains unclear. CDR3 length: 13 residues. Germline-derived CDR1 and CDR2 are DFQATT and SNEGSKA (reference sequence). V lost 6 bases, J lost 5 bases, and 16 bases lay in between. The CDR3 loop is CSATHGRGYGYTF. In nucleotides, the CDR3 is TGCAGTGCAACACATGGACGGGGATATGGCTACACCTTC.

This clonotype was recorded many times. The genes are TRBV11-2 and TRBJ1-1; 12 bases align to TRBD1. Germline V gene data show CDR1 as SGHAT and CDR2 as FQNNGV. The CDR3 runs to 18 residues. V shed 4 bases and J 3 bases; nucleotides not matched to a gene: 12. CDR3 region: CASSSPVGQGALDTEAFF. For the CDR3, the DNA is TGTGCCAGCAGCTCCCCGGTGGGACAGGGGGCCCTGGACACTGAAGCTTTCTTT.

The V call is TRBV28, the J call TRBJ1-5; D might be TRBD1 (5 bases). The CDR3 runs to 15 residues. The V gene's germline CDR1 is MDHEN and CDR2 SYDVKM. V was cut by 4 bases and J by 4 bases, with 14 bases left in between. CDR3 sequence reads: CASSYSGAVNQPQHF. The CDR3 nucleotides are TGTGCCAGCAGTTACTCCGGGGCGGTGAATCAGCCCCAGCATTTT.

This clonotype has a count of ten or more. This sequence joins TRBV29-1 and TRBJ1-1; 10 bases are shared with TRBD1. Germline V CDR1 and CDR2: SQVTM, ANQGSEA. The V and J ends lost 6 bases and 3 bases, in that order; junction bases with no gene match: 1. The CDR3 extends over 12 amino acids. Here the CDR3 DNA reads TGCAGCGTGGGGACAGGGGACACTGAAGCTTTCTTT. It translates to CSVGTGDTEAFF.

The chain couples TRBV7-2 to TRBJ2-2, with a weak D call TRBD1 (5 bases). The CDR3 has 14 amino acids. V was cut by 5 bases and J by 6 bases, with 13 bases left in between. CDR1 is SGHTA, CDR2 FQGNSA, per germline. The CDR3 nucleotides read TGTGCCAGCAGCCCAGACAGTACACCCGGGGAGCTGTTTTTT. This encodes CASSPDSTPGELFF. Together with reference TRBV7-2 and TRBJ2-2, the CDR3 gives the full variable domain: GAGVSQSPSNKVTEKGKDVELRCDPISGHTALYWYRQSLGQGLEFLIYFQGNSAPDKSGLPSDRFSAERTGGSVSTLTIQRTQQEDSAVYLCASSPDSTPGELFFGEGSRLTVL.

This clonotype came up many times. The J gene is TRBJ2-5, the V gene TRBV20-1; 16 bases agree with TRBD2. CDR3 length: 19 residues. J lost 4 bases, V lost 3 bases, and 14 bases had no gene match. Germline V gene lookup returns CDR1 DFQATT and CDR2 SNEGSKA (reference sequence). The CDR3 reads CSARPETGLAGGPLETQYF. The CDR3 region has the DNA TGCAGTGCTAGGCCGGAAACGGGACTAGCGGGAGGGCCGCTAGAGACCCAGTACTTC.

The chain employs TRBV9 and TRBJ1-2; D is unresolved. Germline CDR1 is SGDLS and CDR2 is YYNGEE. The CDR3 totals 18 residues. V gave up 0 bases and J gave up 1 base, with 19 bases separating them. CDR3 sequence reads: CASSVEARGGWNNYGYTF. In nucleotides, the CDR3 is TGTGCCAGCAGCGTAGAAGCTCGGGGAGGCTGGAATAACTATGGCTACACCTTC. The full variable domain, its missing parts supplied by reference TRBV9 and TRBJ1-2, is DSGVTQTPKHLITATGQRVTLRCSPRSGDLSVYWYQQSLDQGLQFLIQYYNGEERAKGNILERFSAQQFPDLHSELNLSSLELGDSALYFCASSVEARGGWNNYGYTFGSGTRLTVV.

The rearrangement links TRBV6-1 to TRBJ2-1, with 8 positions matching TRBD2. Germline loops: CDR1 MNHNS, CDR2 SASEGT. Unmatched junction bases numbered 8, after V lost 6 bases and J lost 4 bases. This CDR3 region has 15 residues. CDR3 nucleotides: TGTGCCAGCAGCTCCACTAGCGGACTTTACAATGAGCAGTTCTTC. Protein sequence: CASSSTSGLYNEQFF.

This clonotype came up a few times. A much larger clone differs by one base, so this may be a read error. The missing conserved phenylalanine or tryptophan at the end of this CDR3 makes a read error likely. The chain recombines TRBV3-1 with TRBJ2-5, with D possibly TRBD2 on 6 matching bases. Trimming cost V 2 bases and J 4 bases, with 11 bases left between them. Germline CDR1 and CDR2: LGHDT and YNNKEL (reference sequence). This CDR3 has 14 residues. For the CDR3, the DNA is TGTGCCAGCAGCCAAACGTTTAGCGGAGAGACCCAGTACCTC. It encodes CASSQTFSGETQYL.